Listed here are 14 T cell receptor beta chains from one sample, sequenced in a study of blood T cell repertoires in COVID-19. Libraries were prepared by immunoSEQ multiplex PCR; TCRdb keeps only in-frame clonotypes and omits some of them. The sample lists about 150,000 clones, approximately 80% occurring once. Specimen: PBMCs or T cells enriched from blood (not recorded which). Receptors were obtained from a man between 45 and 60 years old who had recovered from COVID-19.

The chain recombines TRBV7-9 with TRBJ2-2; D remains ambiguous. Germline values: CDR1 SEHNR, CDR2 FQNEAQ (reference sequence). Trimming stripped 1 base from V and 1 base from J, with 4 bases between. The CDR3 sequence is 14 residues long. This CDR3 reads CASSLGLNTGELFF. CDR3 coding DNA: TGTGCCAGCAGCTTAGGGCTGAACACCGGGGAGCTGTTTTTT.

This chain joins TRBV11-2 and TRBJ1-5, with a possible D match to TRBD1 (5 bases). Germline V gives CDR1 SGHAT, CDR2 FQNNGV. The CDR3 is 15 amino acids. V lost 5 bases to trimming and J lost 7 bases, with 18 bases between them. The CDR3 is CASSPTQGVEQPQHF. CDR3 DNA sequence: TGTGCCAGCAGCCCGACCCAGGGCGTTGAGCAGCCCCAGCATTTT.

V gene TRBV28 combines with J gene TRBJ1-2; 12 bases map to TRBD1. This CDR3 is built from 16 residues. CDR1 and CDR2 (germline): MDHEN, SYDVKM. V lost 7 bases, J lost 8 bases, and 14 bases stayed unmatched. In DNA form, the CDR3 reads TGTGCCAGCATCTCAACCGGGACAGGGGGCGGAAGAGGCTACACCTTC. Translating it yields CASISTGTGGGRGYTF.

In this sample, this clone turned up a few times. CDR3 coding DNA: TGCAGCGCTAAAAGACAGGAGAACACTGAAGCTTTCTTT. Translated: CSAKRQENTEAFF. The chain combines TRBV29-1 with TRBJ1-1; a possible D gene is TRBD1 (6 bases). The germline gives CDR1 SQVTM, CDR2 ANQGSEA. Trimming shortened V by 7 bases and J by 1 base, and 13 bases separated the two germline ends. This CDR3 is built from 13 residues.

The V call is TRBV5-6, the J call TRBJ1-3; maybe TRBD1 (6 bases). The germline CDR1 and CDR2 sequences are SGHDT and YYEEEE. The CDR3 runs 14 residues. V gave up 4 bases and J gave up 4 bases, with 12 bases separating them. Here the CDR3 DNA reads TGTGCCAGCAGCACAGGGATGGCCGGAAACACCATATATTTT. This codes for CASSTGMAGNTIYF.

The rearrangement joins TRBV6-2 or TRBV6-3 to TRBJ1-2, with TRBD1 matching over 12 bases. The germline V gene has CDR1 MNHEY and CDR2 SVGEGT. This CDR3 region has 15 residues. J lost 4 bases, V lost 6 bases, and 6 bases had no gene match. CDR3 sequence: CASSPGTGGFYGYTF. CDR3 DNA sequence: TGTGCCAGCAGCCCCGGGACAGGGGGCTTCTATGGCTACACCTTC.

This clone was seen once. The chain employs TRBV19 and TRBJ1-6, with TRBD1 identical over 9 bases. Germline CDR1 LNHDA, CDR2 SQIVND (reference sequence). This CDR3 is built from 14 residues. The V gene end was trimmed by 9 bases and the J gene end by 7 bases; junction bases not matched to a gene: 7. The CDR3 loop reads CASRAGTGNSPLHF. The CDR3 DNA follows: TGTGCCAGCAGGGCCGGGACAGGGAATTCACCCCTCCACTTT.

The chain employs TRBV18 and TRBJ2-7; TRBD1 matches at 10 bases. Trimming removed 0 bases from V and 4 bases from J; junction bases left unmatched: 9. Germline CDR1 reads KGHSH; CDR2 reads LQKENI. This CDR3 spans 17 amino acids. CDR3 in DNA: TGTGCCAGCTCACCACCAGGTTTCGGACAGGGGGTGTACGAGCAGTACTTC. Amino acid sequence: CASSPPGFGQGVYEQYF.

The V and J genes are TRBV7-2 and TRBJ2-7; tentatively, D is TRBD2 (5 bases). Germline assignment: CDR1 SGHTA and CDR2 FQGNSA. The V and J ends lost 4 bases and 7 bases respectively, with 11 bases between them. The CDR3 totals 12 residues. The CDR3 DNA reads as TGTGCCAGCAGCTCTGGACTGAGAGAGCAGTACTTC. Amino acids: CASSSGLREQYF.

The V gene is TRBV7-9, the J gene TRBJ1-1, with a tentative D call TRBD1 (6 bases). Germline loops: CDR1 SEHNR, CDR2 FQNEAQ (reference sequence). The CDR3 is 15 residues long. Trimming took off 5 bases at V and 1 base at J, with 14 bases between the two ends. Here the CDR3 DNA reads TGTGCCAGCAGCCCGCCGGGACACCCGAACACTGAAGCTTTCTTT. Protein sequence: CASSPPGHPNTEAFF.

The chain has TRBV5-1 and TRBJ1-1; a weak D match, TRBD1 (5 bases). This CDR3 has 15 residues. Deletions cut 4 bases from V and 2 bases from J, with 15 bases between. Germline-derived CDR1 and CDR2 are SGHRS and YFSETQ. The CDR3 protein is CASSLGHRKNTEAFF. DNA for the CDR3: TGCGCCAGCAGCCTGGGCCACAGGAAAAACACTGAAGCTTTCTTT.

The rearrangement links TRBV5-1 to TRBJ2-7, with 10 bases that match TRBD2. V lost 1 base, J lost 7 bases, and 8 bases stayed unmatched. The CDR3 is 15 amino acids. CDR1 SGHRS and CDR2 YFSETQ come from the germline V gene. CDR3 amino acids: CASSLTSGVLSEQYF. DNA for the CDR3: TGCGCCAGCAGCTTGACTAGCGGGGTTCTCTCAGAGCAGTACTTC.

The rearrangement links TRBV7-9 to TRBJ2-5, with 12 bases identical to TRBD2. This CDR3 region has 16 residues. Germline V gene data show CDR1 as SEHNR and CDR2 as FQNEAQ (reference sequence). V lost 4 bases and J lost 1; bases outside the gene matches: 4. The CDR3 spells CASSSGLAGFQETQYF. In nucleotides, the CDR3 is TGTGCCAGCAGCTCCGGACTAGCGGGGTTCCAAGAGACCCAGTACTTC.

The rearrangement joins TRBV3-1 (or the pseudogene TRBV3-2) to TRBJ2-1, with TRBD1 identical over 11 bases. This CDR3 contains 15 residues. Losses at the gene ends were 6 bases for V and 7 bases for J; bases not matched to a gene: 8. Germline V gives CDR1 LGHDT, CDR2 YNNKEL (reference sequence). CDR3 DNA: TGTGCCAGCAGGGGAGGGACAGGGGGATGGAATGAGCAGTTCTTC. It yields the protein CASRGGTGGWNEQFF.